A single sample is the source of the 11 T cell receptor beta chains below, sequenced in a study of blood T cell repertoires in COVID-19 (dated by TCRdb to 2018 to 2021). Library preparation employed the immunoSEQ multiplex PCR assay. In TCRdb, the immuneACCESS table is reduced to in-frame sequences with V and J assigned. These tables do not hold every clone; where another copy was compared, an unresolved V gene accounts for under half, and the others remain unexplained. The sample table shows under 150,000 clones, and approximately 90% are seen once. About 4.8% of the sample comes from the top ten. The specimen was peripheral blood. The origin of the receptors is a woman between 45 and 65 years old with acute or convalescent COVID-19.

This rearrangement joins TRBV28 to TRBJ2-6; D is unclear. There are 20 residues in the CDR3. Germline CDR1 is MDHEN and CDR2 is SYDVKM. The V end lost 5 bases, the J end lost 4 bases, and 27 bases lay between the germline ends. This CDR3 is CASSAGVVEVISFGANVLTF. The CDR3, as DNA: TGTGCCAGCAGTGCTGGAGTCGTTGAAGTCATTTCTTTCGGGGCCAACGTCCTGACTTTC.

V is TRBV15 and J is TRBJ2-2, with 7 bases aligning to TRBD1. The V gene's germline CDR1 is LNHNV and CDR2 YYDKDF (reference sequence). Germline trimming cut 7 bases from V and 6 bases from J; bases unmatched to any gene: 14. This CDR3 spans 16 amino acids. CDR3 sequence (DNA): TGTGCCACCACCCCACAGGGGATTAGGATGGCCGGGGAGCTGTTTTTT. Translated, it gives CATTPQGIRMAGELFF.

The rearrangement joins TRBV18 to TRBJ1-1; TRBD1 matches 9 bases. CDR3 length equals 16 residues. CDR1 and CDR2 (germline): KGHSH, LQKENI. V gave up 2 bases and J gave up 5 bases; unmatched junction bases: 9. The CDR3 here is CASSPEPGQGGTEAFF. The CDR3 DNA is TGTGCCAGCTCACCAGAACCGGGACAGGGTGGAACTGAAGCTTTCTTT. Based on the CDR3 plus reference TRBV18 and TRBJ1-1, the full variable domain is NAGVMQNPRHLVRRRGQEARLRCSPMKGHSHVYWYRQLPEEGLKFMVYLQKENIIDESGMPKERFSAEFPKEGPSILRIQQVVRGDSAAYFCASSPEPGQGGTEAFFGQGTRLTVV.

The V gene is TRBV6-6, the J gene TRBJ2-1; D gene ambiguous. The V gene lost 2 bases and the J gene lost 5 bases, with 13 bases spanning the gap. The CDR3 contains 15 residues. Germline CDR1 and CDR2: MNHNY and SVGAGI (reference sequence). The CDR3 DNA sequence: TGTGCCAGCAGTTACACTTCCCCCCCACACAATGAGCAGTTCTTC. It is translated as CASSYTSPPHNEQFF.

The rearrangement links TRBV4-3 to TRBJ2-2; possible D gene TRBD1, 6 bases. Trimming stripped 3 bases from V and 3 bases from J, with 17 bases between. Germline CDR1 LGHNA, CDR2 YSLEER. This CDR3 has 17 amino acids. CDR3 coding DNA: TGCGCCAGCAGCCACCGTGACAGGCTACAGGACACCGGGGAGCTGTTTTTT. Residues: CASSHRDRLQDTGELFF.

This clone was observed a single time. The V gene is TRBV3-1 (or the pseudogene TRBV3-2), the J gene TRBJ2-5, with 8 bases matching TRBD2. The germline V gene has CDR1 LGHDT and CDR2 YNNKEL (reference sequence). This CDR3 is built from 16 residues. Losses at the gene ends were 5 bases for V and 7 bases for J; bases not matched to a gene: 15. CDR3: CASSDRPSGSGATQYF. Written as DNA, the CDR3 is TGTGCCAGCAGCGATAGGCCTAGCGGGTCGGGGGCGACCCAGTACTTC.

In DNA, the CDR3 is TGCGCCAGCAGCCCCCTGACAGGGGGTTACGGAACCCTCCACTTT. This gives the protein CASSPLTGGYGTLHF. The chain employs TRBV4-1 and TRBJ1-6, with 9 positions matching TRBD1. Germline loops: CDR1 MGHRA, CDR2 YSYEKL. V lost 4 bases and J lost 14; bases outside the gene matches: 12. The CDR3 spans 15 residues.

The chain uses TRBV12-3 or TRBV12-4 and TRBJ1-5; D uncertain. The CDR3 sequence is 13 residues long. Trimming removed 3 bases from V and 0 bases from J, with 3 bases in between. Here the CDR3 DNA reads TGTGCCAGCAGTTTCAATAGCAATCAGCCCCAGCATTTT. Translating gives CASSFNSNQPQHF.

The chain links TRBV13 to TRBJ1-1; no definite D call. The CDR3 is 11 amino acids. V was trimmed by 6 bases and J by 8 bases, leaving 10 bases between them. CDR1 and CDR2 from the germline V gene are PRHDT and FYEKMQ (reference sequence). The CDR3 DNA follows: TGTGCCAGCAGTCTCCAACAGGAAGCTTTCTTT. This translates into CASSLQQEAFF. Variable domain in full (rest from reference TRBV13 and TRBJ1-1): AAGVIQSPRHLIKEKRETATLKCYPIPRHDTVYWYQQGPGQDPQFLISFYEKMQSDKGSIPDRFSAQQFSDYHSELNMSSLELGDSALYFCASSLQQEAFFGQGTRLTVV.

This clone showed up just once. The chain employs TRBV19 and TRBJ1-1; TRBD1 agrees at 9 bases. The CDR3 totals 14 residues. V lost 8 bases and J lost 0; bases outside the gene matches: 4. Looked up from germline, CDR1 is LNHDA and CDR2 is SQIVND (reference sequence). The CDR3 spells CASGTGRLNTEAFF. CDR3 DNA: TGTGCCAGTGGGACAGGGCGTTTGAACACTGAAGCTTTCTTT. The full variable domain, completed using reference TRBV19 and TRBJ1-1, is DGGITQSPKYLFRKEGQNVTLSCEQNLNHDAMYWYRQDPGQGLRLIYYSQIVNDFQKGDIAEGYSVSREKKESFPLTVTSAQKNPTAFYLCASGTGRLNTEAFFGQGTRLTVV.

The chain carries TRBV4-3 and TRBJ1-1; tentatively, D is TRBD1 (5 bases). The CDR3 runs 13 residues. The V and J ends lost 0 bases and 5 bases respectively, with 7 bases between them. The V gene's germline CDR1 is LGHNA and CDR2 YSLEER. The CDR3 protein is CASSQDRGTEAFF. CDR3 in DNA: TGCGCCAGCAGCCAAGATCGGGGGACTGAAGCTTTCTTT.